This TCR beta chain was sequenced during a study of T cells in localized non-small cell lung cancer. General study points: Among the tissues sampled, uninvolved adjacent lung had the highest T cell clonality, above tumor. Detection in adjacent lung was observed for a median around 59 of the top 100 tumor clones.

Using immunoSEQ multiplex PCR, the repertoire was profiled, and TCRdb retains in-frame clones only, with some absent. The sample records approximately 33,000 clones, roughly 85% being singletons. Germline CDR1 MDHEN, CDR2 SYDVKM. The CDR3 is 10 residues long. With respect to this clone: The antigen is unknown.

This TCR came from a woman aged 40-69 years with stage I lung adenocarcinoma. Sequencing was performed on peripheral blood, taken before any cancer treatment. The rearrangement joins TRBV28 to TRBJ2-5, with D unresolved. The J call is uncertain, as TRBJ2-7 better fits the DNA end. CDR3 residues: CASRGYEQYF. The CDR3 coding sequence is TGTGCCAGCAGGGGCTACGAGCAGTACTTC.